This T cell receptor beta chain is from a study of T cells in Graves' hyperthyroidism and ophthalmopathy. Disease lasting under 3 months, a NOSPECS grade of at least 4, and a Clinical Activity Score of at least 3 were features of the ophthalmopathy patients. A patient was excluded if there was uncontrolled infection, other autoimmune disease, pregnancy or lactation. Extraction of PBMCs used roughly 9.6 ml of fresh peripheral blood. Per germline, CDR1 SGHAT and CDR2 FQNNGV. The V end lost 0 bases, the J end lost 5 bases, and 7 bases lay between the germline ends. This CDR3 is built from 13 residues. Whole-study results and caveats: In the analysis, a 13 V-J model separated ophthalmopathy from stable hyperthyroidism.

This clonotype was counted ten times or more. Its antigen is still unknown. Amplified TCR beta CDR3 regions derived from RNA transcripts. The HTBI primer set drove a first-round RT-PCR of the TCR CDR3. TCRdb ran MiXCR on the multiplex PCR reads and lists one entry per CDR3 protein. The table records around 600,000 distinct CDR3 sequences, roughly 15% of them present only once. This chain uses TRBV11-2 with TRBJ2-5; D not resolved. Material: blood. The receptor was isolated from a woman between 40 and 50 years old with Graves' ophthalmopathy. CDR3 nucleotides: TGTGCCAGCAGCTTAGATCTTATGGAGACCCAGTACTTC. Translating gives CASSLDLMETQYF.